This T cell receptor (beta chain) originates from a study of blood T cell repertoires in COVID-19. In the study overall: Samples representing acute and convalescent COVID-19 were sourced from the United States, Italy and Spain.

Cohort 3 donors counted as recovered after two negative PCRs, clearance, or resolved symptoms. Original methodology: Reference gene primer amplification gave estimated nucleated cell counts. Measured with immunoSEQ multiplex PCR; TCRdb has only the in-frame clones, and not every one. V and J calls and clone size follow that table, whereas D and trimming were derived from the DNA. The sample contains approximately 350,000 clones, roughly nine tenths of which appear only once. Sequences were obtained from PBMCs or T cells enriched from blood (not recorded which). The TCR sequence derives from a man between 18 and 35 years old who had recovered from COVID-19.

This CDR3 is CASSTRSSYNSPLHF. Written as DNA, the CDR3 is TGTGCCAGCAGCACCCGGAGCTCCTATAATTCACCCCTCCACTTT. The V call is TRBV3-1 (or the pseudogene TRBV3-2), the J call TRBJ1-6, with unresolved D. Germline-derived CDR1 and CDR2 are LGHDT and YNNKEL (reference sequence). The CDR3 covers 15 residues. Trimming left V 5 bases short and J 0 bases short, with 8 bases between.